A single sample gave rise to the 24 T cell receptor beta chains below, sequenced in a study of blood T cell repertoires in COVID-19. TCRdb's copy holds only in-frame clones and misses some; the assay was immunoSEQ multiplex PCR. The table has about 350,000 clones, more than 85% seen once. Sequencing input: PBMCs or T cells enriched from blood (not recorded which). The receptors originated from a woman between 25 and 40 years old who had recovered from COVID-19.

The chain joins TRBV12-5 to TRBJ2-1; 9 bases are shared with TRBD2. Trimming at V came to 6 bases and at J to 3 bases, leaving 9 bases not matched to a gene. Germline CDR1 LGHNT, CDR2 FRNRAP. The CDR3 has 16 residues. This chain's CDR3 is CASGGASGNVYNEQFF. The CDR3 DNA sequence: TGTGCTAGTGGAGGGGCTAGCGGGAATGTCTACAATGAGCAGTTCTTC.

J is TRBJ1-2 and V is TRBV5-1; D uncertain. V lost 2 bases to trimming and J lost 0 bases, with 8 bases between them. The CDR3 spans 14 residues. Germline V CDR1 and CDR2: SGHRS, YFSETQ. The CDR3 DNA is TGCGCCAGCAGCTTAAGCGTAGCTAACTATGGCTACACCTTC. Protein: CASSLSVANYGYTF.

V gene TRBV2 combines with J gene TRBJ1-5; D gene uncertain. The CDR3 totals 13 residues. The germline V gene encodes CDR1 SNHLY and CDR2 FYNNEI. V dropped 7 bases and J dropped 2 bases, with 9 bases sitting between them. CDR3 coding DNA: TGTGCCAGCAAACTGGAGGGCAATCAGCCCCAGCATTTT. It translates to CASKLEGNQPQHF.

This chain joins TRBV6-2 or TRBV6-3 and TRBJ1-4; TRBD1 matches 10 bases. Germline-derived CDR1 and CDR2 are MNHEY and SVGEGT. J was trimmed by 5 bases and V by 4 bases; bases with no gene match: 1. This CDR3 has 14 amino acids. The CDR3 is CASSWGQGNEKLFF. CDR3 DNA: TGTGCCAGCAGTTGGGGACAGGGGAATGAAAAACTGTTTTTT.

CDR3 protein: CASSPSTDTQYF. The DNA for the CDR3 is TGTGCCAGCAGCCCTAGCACAGATACGCAGTATTTT. The chain joins TRBV7-2 to TRBJ2-3, with D uncertain. Deletions cut 5 bases from V and 0 bases from J, with 3 bases between. CDR1 and CDR2 (germline): SGHTA, FQGNSA. The CDR3 runs to 12 residues.

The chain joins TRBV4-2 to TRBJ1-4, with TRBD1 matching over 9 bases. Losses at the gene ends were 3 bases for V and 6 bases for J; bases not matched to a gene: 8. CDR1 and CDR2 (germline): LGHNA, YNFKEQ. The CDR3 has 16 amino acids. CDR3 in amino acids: CASSQATGQGYEKLFF. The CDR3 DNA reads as TGTGCCAGCAGCCAGGCGACGGGACAGGGATATGAAAAACTGTTTTTT.

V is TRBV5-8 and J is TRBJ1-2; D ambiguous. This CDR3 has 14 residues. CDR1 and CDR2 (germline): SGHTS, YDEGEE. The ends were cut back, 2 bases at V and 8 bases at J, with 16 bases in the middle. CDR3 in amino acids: CASSFQRSAMGYTF. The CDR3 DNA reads TGTGCCAGCAGCTTCCAGCGATCGGCGATGGGCTACACCTTC.

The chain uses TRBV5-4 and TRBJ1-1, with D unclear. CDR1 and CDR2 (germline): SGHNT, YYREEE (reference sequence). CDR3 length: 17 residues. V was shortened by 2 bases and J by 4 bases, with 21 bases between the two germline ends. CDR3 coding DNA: TGTGCCAGCAGCTTTCGCCCGGGAAAGGGAGGTTTCACTGAAGCTTTCTTT. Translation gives CASSFRPGKGGFTEAFF.

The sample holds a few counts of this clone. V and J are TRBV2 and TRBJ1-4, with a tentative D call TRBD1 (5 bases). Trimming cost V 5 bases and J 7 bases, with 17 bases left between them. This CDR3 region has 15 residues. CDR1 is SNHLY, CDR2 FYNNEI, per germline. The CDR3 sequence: CASSPMTGGGEKLFF. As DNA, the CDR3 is TGTGCCAGCAGTCCAATGACGGGGGGAGGTGAAAAACTGTTTTTT.

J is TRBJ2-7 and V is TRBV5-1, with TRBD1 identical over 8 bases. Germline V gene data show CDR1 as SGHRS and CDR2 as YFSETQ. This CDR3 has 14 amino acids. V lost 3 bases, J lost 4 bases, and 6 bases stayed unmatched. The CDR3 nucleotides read TGCGCCAGCAGCTCCGGACAGGGATTTTACGAGCAGTACTTC. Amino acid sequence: CASSSGQGFYEQYF.

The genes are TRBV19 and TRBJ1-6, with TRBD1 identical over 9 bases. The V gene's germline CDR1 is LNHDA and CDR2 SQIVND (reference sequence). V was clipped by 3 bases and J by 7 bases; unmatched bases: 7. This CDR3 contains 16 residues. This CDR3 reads CASSIRPGQGNSPLHF. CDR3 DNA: TGTGCCAGTAGTATCCGACCGGGACAGGGAAATTCACCCCTCCACTTT. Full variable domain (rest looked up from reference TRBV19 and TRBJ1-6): DGGITQSPKYLFRKEGQNVTLSCEQNLNHDAMYWYRQDPGQGLRLIYYSQIVNDFQKGDIAEGYSVSREKKESFPLTVTSAQKNPTAFYLCASSIRPGQGNSPLHFGNGTRLTVT.

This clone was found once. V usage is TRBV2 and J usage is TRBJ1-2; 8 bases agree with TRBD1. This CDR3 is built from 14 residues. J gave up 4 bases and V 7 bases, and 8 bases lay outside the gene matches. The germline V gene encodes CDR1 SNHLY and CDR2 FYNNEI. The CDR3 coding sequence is TGTGCCAGCAACCCGGCAGGGGGCGGCTATGGCTACACCTTC. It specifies CASNPAGGGYGYTF.

The CDR3 DNA reads as TGTGCCAGCAGCTTCGTTAGAGGTGCAACTAATGAAAAACTGTTTTTT. Translation gives CASSFVRGATNEKLFF. The gene calls are TRBV5-5 and TRBJ1-4, with unresolved D. Per germline, CDR1 SGHKS and CDR2 YYEKEE (reference sequence). CDR3 length equals 16 residues. The ends were cut back, 2 bases at V and 0 bases at J, with 11 bases in the middle.

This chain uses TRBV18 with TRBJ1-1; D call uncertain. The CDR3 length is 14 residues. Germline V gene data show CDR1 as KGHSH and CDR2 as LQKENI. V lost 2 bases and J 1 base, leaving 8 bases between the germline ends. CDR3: CASSPEFRNTEAFF. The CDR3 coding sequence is TGTGCCAGCTCACCAGAGTTTAGGAACACTGAAGCTTTCTTT.

The CDR3 loop is CAWSGKGGSQPQHF. In DNA, the CDR3 is TGTGCCTGGAGTGGGAAGGGGGGGAGTCAGCCCCAGCATTTT. The J gene is TRBJ1-5, the V gene TRBV30, with D maybe TRBD1 (6 bases). The CDR3 contains 14 residues. The germline V gene encodes CDR1 GTSNPN and CDR2 SVGIG (reference sequence). Trimming pared 1 base from V and 6 bases from J, leaving 13 bases between.

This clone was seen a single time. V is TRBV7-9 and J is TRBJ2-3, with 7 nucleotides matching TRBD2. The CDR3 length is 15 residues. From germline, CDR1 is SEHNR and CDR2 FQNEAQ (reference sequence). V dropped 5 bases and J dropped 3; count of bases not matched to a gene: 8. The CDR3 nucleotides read TGTGCCAGCAGCCCGCTACTAGCGAGGACAGATACGCAGTATTTT. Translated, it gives CASSPLLARTDTQYF.

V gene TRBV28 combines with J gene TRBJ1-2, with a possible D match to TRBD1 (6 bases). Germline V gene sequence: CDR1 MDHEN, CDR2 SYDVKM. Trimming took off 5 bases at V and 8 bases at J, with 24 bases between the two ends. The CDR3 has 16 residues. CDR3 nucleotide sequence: TGTGCCAGCAGTATACCCGGGACACATGCCCCTCCGGGCTACACCTTC. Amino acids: CASSIPGTHAPPGYTF.

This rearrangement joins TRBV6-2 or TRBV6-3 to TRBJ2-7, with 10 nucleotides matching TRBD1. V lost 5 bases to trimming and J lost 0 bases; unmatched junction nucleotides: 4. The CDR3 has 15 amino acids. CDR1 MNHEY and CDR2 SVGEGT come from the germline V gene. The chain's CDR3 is CASSRGQGSSYEQYF. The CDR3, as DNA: TGTGCCAGCAGTCGGGGACAGGGGAGCTCCTACGAGCAGTACTTC.

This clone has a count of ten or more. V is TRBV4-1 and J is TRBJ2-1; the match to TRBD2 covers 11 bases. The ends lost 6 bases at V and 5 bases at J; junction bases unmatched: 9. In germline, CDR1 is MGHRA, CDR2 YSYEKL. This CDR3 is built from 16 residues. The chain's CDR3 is CASSHISGGANNEQFF. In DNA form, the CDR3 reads TGCGCCAGCAGTCATATTAGCGGGGGGGCGAACAATGAGCAGTTCTTC.

The CDR3 loop reads CASRPTGGRKELFF. The CDR3 nucleotides read TGTGCCAGCAGGCCGACAGGGGGAAGGAAAGAACTGTTTTTT. The V and J genes are TRBV27 and TRBJ1-4, with 9 bases fitting TRBD1. J gave up 12 bases and V 6 bases, and 11 bases lay outside the gene matches. Germline V CDR1 and CDR2: MNHEY, SMNVEV (reference sequence). CDR3 length: 14 amino acids.

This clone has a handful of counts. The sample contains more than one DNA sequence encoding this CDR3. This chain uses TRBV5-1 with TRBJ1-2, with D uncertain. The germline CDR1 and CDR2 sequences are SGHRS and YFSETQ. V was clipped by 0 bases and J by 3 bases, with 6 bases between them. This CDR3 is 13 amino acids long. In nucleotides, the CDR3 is TGCGCCAGCAGCTTGGGGAGGGACTATGGCTACACCTTC. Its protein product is CASSLGRDYGYTF.

CDR3 in amino acids: CASSFHRQHNTGELFF. The CDR3 region has the DNA TGTGCCAGCAGCTTTCATAGACAGCATAACACCGGGGAGCTGTTTTTT. The V and J genes are TRBV7-6 and TRBJ2-2, with TRBD1 as a possible D gene (5 bases). Trimming left V 3 bases short and J 2 bases short, with 13 bases between. Germline loops: CDR1 SGHVS, CDR2 FNYEAQ. The CDR3 runs to 16 residues.

Written as DNA, the CDR3 is TGTGCCACCAGTGACTTAACAGGGTTAGGAGAGACCCAGTACTTC. As protein: CATSDLTGLGETQYF. The rearrangement links TRBV24-1 to TRBJ2-5, with TRBD1 as a possible D gene (6 bases). The CDR3 runs 15 residues. Trimming removed 4 bases from V and 4 bases from J, with 15 bases in between. CDR1 and CDR2 from the germline V gene are KGHDR and SFDVKD.

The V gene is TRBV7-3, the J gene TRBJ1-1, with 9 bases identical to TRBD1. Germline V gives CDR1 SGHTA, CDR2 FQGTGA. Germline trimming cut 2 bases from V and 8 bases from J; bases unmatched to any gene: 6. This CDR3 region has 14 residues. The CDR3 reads CASSLGDRVEEAFF. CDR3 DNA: TGTGCCAGCAGCTTAGGGGACAGGGTAGAAGAAGCTTTCTTT.